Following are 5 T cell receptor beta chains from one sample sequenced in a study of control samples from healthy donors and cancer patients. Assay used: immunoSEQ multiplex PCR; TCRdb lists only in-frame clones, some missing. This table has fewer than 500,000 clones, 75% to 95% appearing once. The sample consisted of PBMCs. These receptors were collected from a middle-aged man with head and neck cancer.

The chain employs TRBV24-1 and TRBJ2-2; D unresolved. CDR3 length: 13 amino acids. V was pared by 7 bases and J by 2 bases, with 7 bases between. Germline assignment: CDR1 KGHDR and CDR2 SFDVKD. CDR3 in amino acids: CATRGLNTGELFF. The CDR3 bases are TGTGCCACCAGAGGGCTTAACACCGGGGAGCTGTTTTTT.

CDR3 DNA: TGTGCCAGCTCACCCGGACAGGGGGCGGGAAATAATTCACCCCTCCACTTT. Amino acid sequence: CASSPGQGAGNNSPLHF. V and J are TRBV18 and TRBJ1-6, with 11 bases identical to TRBD1. Per the germline V gene, CDR1 is KGHSH and CDR2 is LQKENI. After removal of 3 bases from V and 5 bases from J, the junction contained 6 bases not matched to a gene. This CDR3 region has 17 residues.

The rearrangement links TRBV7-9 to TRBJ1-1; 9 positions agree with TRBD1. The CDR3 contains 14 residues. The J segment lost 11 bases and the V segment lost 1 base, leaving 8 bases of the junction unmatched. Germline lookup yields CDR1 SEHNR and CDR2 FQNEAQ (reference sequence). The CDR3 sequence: CASSLDSYRGQAFF. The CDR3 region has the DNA TGTGCCAGCAGCTTAGACTCCTACAGGGGGCAGGCTTTCTTT.

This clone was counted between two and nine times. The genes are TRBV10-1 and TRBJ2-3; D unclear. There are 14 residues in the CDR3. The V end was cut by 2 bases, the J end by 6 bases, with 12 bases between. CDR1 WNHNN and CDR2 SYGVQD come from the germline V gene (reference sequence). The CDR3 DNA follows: TGCGCCAGCAGTGAGACATCTTCTTGGGATACGCAGTATTTT. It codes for CASSETSSWDTQYF.

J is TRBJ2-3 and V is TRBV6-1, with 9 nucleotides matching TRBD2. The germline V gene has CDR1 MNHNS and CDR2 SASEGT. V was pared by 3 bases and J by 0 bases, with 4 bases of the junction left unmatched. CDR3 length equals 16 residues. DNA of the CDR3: TGTGCCAGCAGTGATTTAGCGGGAGCTAGCACAGATACGCAGTATTTT. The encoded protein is CASSDLAGASTDTQYF.